This TCR beta chain was captured in a study of CD8 T cells in ankylosing spondylitis. This CDR3 is 11 amino acids long. After removal of 6 bases from V and 10 bases from J, the junction contained 5 bases not matched to a gene. TCRdb used MiXCR to reprocess the 5' RACE reads, holding one entry per CDR3 protein. The profile shows some 350,000 distinct CDR3 sequences, under 15% of them singletons. This clonotype was picked up a small number of times. This clonotype was sampled from a male donor with ankylosing spondylitis or in good health (not recorded which). This chain connects TRBV12-3 or TRBV12-4 to TRBJ2-5; TRBD2 agrees at 7 bases. Sequenced input: blood, either unsorted or a sorted T cell fraction (not recorded which). CDR3 amino acids: CASSRGGVQYF. CDR3 nucleotides: TGTGCCAGCAGCCGGGGAGGGGTCCAGTACTTC.